What follows is one T cell receptor (beta chain) and its context. Between the trimmed V and J ends, which lost 0 bases and 1 base, there was a span of 10 bases. Looked up from germline, CDR1 is MGHRA and CDR2 is YSYEKL. The CDR3 length is 16 residues. These data are taken from a study of T cell responses to AZD1222 COVID-19 vaccine. Assay: immunoSEQ multiplex PCR; the TCRdb copy retains only in-frame clones and omits some. The sample lists about 140,000 clones, around 93% occurring once. Material: peripheral blood, obtained 28 days after the second AZD1222 dose. This receptor was obtained from an adult who received the AZD1222 COVID-19 vaccine. V is TRBV4-1 and J is TRBJ1-5; unclear D gene. For the CDR3, the DNA is TGCGCCAGCAGCCAAGAGTTAGGGTGGAGCAATCAGCCCCAGCATTTT. Its protein product is CASSQELGWSNQPQHF.